The rows below give T cell receptor beta chains drawn from one sample of a study of blood T cells in healthy people across ages. TCRdb re-derived calls from the 5' RACE reads in MiXCR, one entry per CDR3 protein. In the table there are approximately 360,000 distinct CDR3 sequences, about half of which are singletons. The sequenced material came from blood. The receptors were gathered from a man aged 60 to 75 in good health. CDR3s include the opening cysteine and the closing phenylalanine or tryptophan. D genes are given only for firm matches. The size entry is marked missing in some rows and otherwise reads once, few, many or a size class.

v_gene	abundance	d_gene	j_gene	len	CDR3nt	CDR3aa
TRBV28	few	TRBD2	TRBJ2-1	15	TGTGCCAGCAGCATGGGACTAGCGGTAGCCAATGAGCAGTTCTTC	CASSMGLAVANEQFF
TRBV6-2/TRBV6-3	-	-	TRBJ2-1	14	TGTGCCAGCAGATACGGCGGGTCCTACAATGAGCAGTTCTTC	CASRYGGSYNEQFF
TRBV6-6	-	-	TRBJ2-7	11	TGTGCCAGCAGTGAGCGTTCCGAGCAGTACTTC	CASSERSEQYF
TRBV20-1	few	-	TRBJ2-3	12	TGCAGTGCGCAAGATGGTCTTGATACGCAGTATTTT	CSAQDGLDTQYF
TRBV4-3	-	TRBD1	TRBJ1-2	16	TGCGCCAGCAGCCCGGGGGGGACAGGGGATAACTATGGCTACACCTTC	CASSPGGTGDNYGYTF
TRBV3-1	-	-	TRBJ2-1	16	TGTGCCAGCAGCCAAGATGGGTCTTTTAGCTTCCATGAGCAGTTCTTC	CASSQDGSFSFHEQFF
TRBV7-9	-	-	TRBJ2-5	15	TGTACCAGCAGCTTAGCGGCCGCCCTCCAAGAGACCCAGTACTTC	CTSSLAAALQETQYF
TRBV6-1	-	-	TRBJ2-6	15	TGTGCCAGCAGCGGAGCGTCCTCTGGGGCCAACGTCCTGACTTTC	CASSGASSGANVLTF
TRBV6-1	-	-	TRBJ2-7	16	TGTGCCAGCAGTGAACCCGGTTCTAGTGGGGTGTACGAGCAGTACTTC	CASSEPGSSGVYEQYF
TRBV20-1	-	TRBD2	TRBJ2-7	16	TGCAGTGCCATGGGGACTAGCGGGGGGGCTCGGTACGAGCAGTACTTC	CSAMGTSGGARYEQYF
TRBV5-5	few	TRBD2	TRBJ2-5	17	TGTGCCAGCAGCCCCCCGGGGGGAGGGGTATCACAAGAGACCCAGTACTTC	CASSPPGGGVSQETQYF
TRBV6-1	-	-	TRBJ2-7	15	TGTGCCAGCAGTGAACTGGGCTTCTCTTCCTACGAGCAGTACTTC	CASSELGFSSYEQYF
TRBV5-1	few	-	TRBJ1-6	15	TGCGCCAGCAGCTTGCGGACAGTCTATAATTCACCCCTCCACTTT	CASSLRTVYNSPLHF
TRBV7-9	-	-	TRBJ1-2	16	TGTGCCAGCAGCTTCCCCGAGAGGGATACTAACTATGGCTACACCTTC	CASSFPERDTNYGYTF
TRBV6-1	few	-	TRBJ2-7	11	TGTGCCAGCAGGGACTCCTACGAGCAGTACTTC	CASRDSYEQYF
TRBV18	few	TRBD1	TRBJ2-5	15	TGTGCCAGCTCACTAGGGACAGGCCACCAAGAGACCCAGTACTTC	CASSLGTGHQETQYF
TRBV12-3/TRBV12-4	-	-	TRBJ2-1	14	TGTGCCAGCAGTTTGGGCGGAAACTACAATGAGCAGTTCTTC	CASSLGGNYNEQFF
TRBV27	few	-	TRBJ2-3	20	TGTGCCAGCAGCTTTAGTATATTACCTAGGCCGGGACCAAGGACCGATACGCAGTATTTT	CASSFSILPRPGPRTDTQYF
TRBV20-1	once	-	TRBJ2-3	16	TGCAGTGCTACCCGACCACAGGGAGAGGGCACAGATACGCAGTATTTT	CSATRPQGEGTDTQYF
TRBV14	few	-	TRBJ2-7	13	TGTGCCAGCAGCCAAGATCTCGGGTCCGAGCAGTACTTC	CASSQDLGSEQYF
TRBV7-6	few	TRBD1	TRBJ2-1	16	TGTGCCAGCAGCTTATTGGGGACAGGGCTTGGCAATGAGCAGTTCTTC	CASSLLGTGLGNEQFF
TRBV6-5	-	TRBD1	TRBJ2-3	16	TGTGCCAGCAGGGCCAGCTTGGGGACAGGGTTTGATACGCAGTATTTT	CASRASLGTGFDTQYF
TRBV12-3/TRBV12-4	few	TRBD2	TRBJ2-6	18	TGTGCCAGCAGTTTACGACTAGCGGGAGTCTCTGGGGCCAACGTCCTGACTTTC	CASSLRLAGVSGANVLTF
TRBV6-5	-	TRBD2	TRBJ2-7	15	TGTGCCAGCAGTTATTCGAGGGAGGGCGTCTATGTGCAGTACTTC	CASSYSREGVYVQYF
TRBV21-1	-	-	TRBJ2-7	14	TGTGCCAGCAGCGCCCAGCGATTTGCCGCCGAGCAGTACTTC	CASSAQRFAAEQYF
TRBV6-5	-	TRBD2	TRBJ2-3	15	TGTGCCAGCAGCCGACTAGCGGGCCGGCACGATACGCAGTATTTT	CASSRLAGRHDTQYF
TRBV20-1	-	TRBD1	TRBJ1-2	15	TGCAGTGCTAGGCCACGGACAGGGAATAACTATGGCTACACCTTC	CSARPRTGNNYGYTF
TRBV28	-	TRBD2	TRBJ2-3	15	TGTGCCAGCGGAGGCGGGGGGACCACCCCAGATACGCAGTATTTT	CASGGGGTTPDTQYF
TRBV5-6	-	TRBD2	TRBJ2-5	18	TGTGCCAGCAGCTGGGGAGGGGAACCGGGACTAGGACAAGAGACCCAGTACTTC	CASSWGGEPGLGQETQYF
TRBV5-1	-	-	TRBJ2-5	15	TGCGCCAGCAGCTTGCGCGGGACGTACCAAGAGACCCAGTACTTC	CASSLRGTYQETQYF
TRBV6-2/TRBV6-3	few	-	TRBJ2-5	15	TGTGCCAGCATGGGAGCTCTAGGGGTCCAAGAGACCCAGTACTTC	CASMGALGVQETQYF
TRBV12-3/TRBV12-4	-	-	TRBJ2-1	10	TGTGCCAGCGGGTTTCATGAGCAGTTCTTC	CASGFHEQFF
TRBV6-5	-	-	TRBJ2-4	14	TGTGCCAGCAGCCTACTGGGAACCAAAAACATTCAGTACTTC	CASSLLGTKNIQYF
TRBV9	many	-	TRBJ2-3	19	TGTGCCAGCAGCCCAGACCCTAGAGGCCAACGGACAGTCGCCTTGGAGCAGTATTTT	CASSPDPRGQRTVALEQYF
TRBV25-1	-	TRBD1	TRBJ2-7	14	TGTGCCAGCAGTCGCAAGGACCCCAGGGGGGAGCAGTACTTC	CASSRKDPRGEQYF
TRBV20-1	-	-	TRBJ2-1	14	TGCAGTGCTAGAGGTGCCCGGGACCACAATGAGCAGTTCTTC	CSARGARDHNEQFF
TRBV20-1	-	TRBD1	TRBJ2-3	15	TGCAGTGTCCAGAATGCGGACAGGGTCGGAGATACGCAGTATTTT	CSVQNADRVGDTQYF
TRBV7-3	-	TRBD1	TRBJ2-3	14	TGTGCCAGCAGCTTAGACAGGGTACCAGATACGCAGTATTTT	CASSLDRVPDTQYF
TRBV10-1	few	-	TRBJ2-1	15	TGCGCCAGCAGCACGGACAAACGCTCCTACAATGAGCAGTTCTTC	CASSTDKRSYNEQFF
TRBV24-1	-	-	TRBJ2-3	14	TGTGCCACCAGTGGACGCCGCTTTCCAGATACGCAGTATTTT	CATSGRRFPDTQYF